These T cell receptor beta chains were read from a single sample in a study of blood T cell repertoires in COVID-19. TCRdb's table, derived via immunoSEQ multiplex PCR, lists solely in-frame clones and lacks some. The sample yields approximately 150,000 clones, 80% to 90% seen once. Specimen: peripheral blood. Receptor source: a man between 60 and 70 years old with active or convalescent COVID-19. CDR3s include the opening cysteine and the closing phenylalanine or tryptophan. A D gene is named only where the DNA matches it firmly. Rows may omit the clone size; those that give it use once, few, many or a size class.

clone_size	v_call	cdr3_length	j_call	d_call	cdr3_aa	cdr3_nt
-	TRBV28	14	TRBJ2-7	-	CASSSPGAAYEQYF	TGTGCCAGCAGTTCCCCAGGGGCGGCCTACGAGCAGTACTTC
few	TRBV28	14	TRBJ1-2	-	CASSLPVGASGYTF	TGTGCCAGCAGTTTGCCCGTGGGGGCCAGTGGCTACACCTTC
-	TRBV2	12	TRBJ2-7	-	CASREPQNEQYF	TGTGCCTCACGGGAGCCCCAAAACGAGCAGTACTTC
-	TRBV5-1	15	TRBJ2-7	TRBD1	CASSLAQTGAGEQYF	TGCGCCAGCAGCTTGGCTCAGACAGGGGCCGGAGAGCAGTACTTC
few	TRBV27	16	TRBJ2-1	TRBD2	CASSPRGSGFYNEQFF	TGTGCCAGCAGTCCCCGGGGTAGCGGGTTCTACAATGAGCAGTTCTTC
few	TRBV28	15	TRBJ1-5	TRBD1	CASETGTGDNQPQHF	TGTGCCAGCGAAACCGGGACAGGAGACAATCAGCCCCAGCATTTT
few	TRBV14	15	TRBJ1-1	-	CASSFGSRRGTEAFF	TGTGCCAGCAGCTTCGGCAGCAGGAGGGGCACTGAAGCTTTCTTT
-	TRBV6-5	15	TRBJ1-4	TRBD1	CASSPRQGVSEKLFF	TGTGCCAGCAGTCCCCGACAGGGTGTGAGTGAAAAACTGTTTTTT
-	TRBV24-1	15	TRBJ1-2	TRBD1	CATSDPTGGSYGYTF	TGTGCCACCAGTGATCCGACAGGGGGTAGCTATGGCTACACCTTC
-	TRBV11-2	16	TRBJ2-1	TRBD2	CASSLAASGRSNEQFF	TGTGCCAGCAGCTTAGCGGCTAGCGGGAGAAGCAATGAGCAGTTCTTC
-	TRBV11-2	14	TRBJ1-5	TRBD1	CASSPGRGRQPQHF	TGTGCCAGCAGCCCCGGCAGGGGGCGTCAGCCCCAGCATTTT
-	TRBV9	15	TRBJ1-6	TRBD1	CASSVAQGASSPLHF	TGTGCCAGCAGCGTAGCTCAGGGGGCATCTTCACCCCTCCACTTT
-	TRBV18	15	TRBJ2-7	TRBD1	CASSPRTGTPYEQYF	TGTGCCAGCTCACCTAGGACAGGGACCCCCTACGAGCAGTACTTC